This is a list of T cell receptor beta chains from one sample in a study of regulatory T cells in long-lasting Graves disease. TCRdb called the multiplex PCR reads again in MiXCR, with one record for every CDR3 protein. This sample carries about 460,000 distinct CDR3 sequences, approximately 23% of them seen once, and the ten largest clones take 13%. This sample comprised peripheral blood mononuclear cells (PBMCs), obtained when the disease was refractory, from a patient treated with antithyroid drugs. All receptors come from a female donor with Graves disease. The CDR3 runs from the conserved cysteine through the conserved F or W. Fields, in order: D gene, clone size, J gene, V gene, CDR3 protein, CDR3 DNA. A D gene is named only where the DNA matches it firmly. For some rows the clone size is stated as once, few or many, or as a class when expanded; others skip it.

D gene: NA; clone size: many; J gene: TRBJ1-1; V gene: TRBV27; CDR3 protein: CASSSHTGPGFF; CDR3 DNA: TGTGCCAGCAGTTCACATACGGGACCGGGTTTCTTT
D gene: TRBD2; clone size: NA; J gene: TRBJ2-1; V gene: TRBV11-3; CDR3 protein: CASNVGTSLYNEQFF; CDR3 DNA: TGTGCCAGCAACGTGGGGACTAGCCTTTACAATGAGCAGTTCTTC
D gene: NA; clone size: many; J gene: TRBJ1-1; V gene: TRBV28; CDR3 protein: CASSSGGQNTEAFF; CDR3 DNA: TGTGCCAGCAGCTCCGGGGGGCAGAACACTGAAGCTTTCTTT
D gene: NA; clone size: NA; J gene: TRBJ1-1; V gene: TRBV6-1; CDR3 protein: CASRSGVSDEAFF; CDR3 DNA: TGTGCCAGCAGGTCCGGGGTCTCAGATGAAGCTTTCTTT
D gene: TRBD1; clone size: many; J gene: TRBJ1-1; V gene: TRBV7-3; CDR3 protein: CASSPSGQQTEAFF; CDR3 DNA: TGTGCCAGCAGCCCGTCGGGACAGCAAACTGAAGCTTTCTTT
D gene: NA; clone size: NA; J gene: TRBJ1-1; V gene: TRBV7-9; CDR3 protein: CASSRQTDAEAFF; CDR3 DNA: TGTGCCAGCAGTCGACAGACCGATGCTGAAGCTTTCTTT
D gene: TRBD2; clone size: NA; J gene: TRBJ2-4; V gene: TRBV5-4; CDR3 protein: CASSLGLAGDGNIQYF; CDR3 DNA: TGTGCCAGCAGCTTGGGACTAGCGGGAGATGGGAACATTCAGTACTTC
D gene: TRBD2; clone size: NA; J gene: TRBJ2-1; V gene: TRBV27; CDR3 protein: CASRRGTSGSDEQFF; CDR3 DNA: TGTGCCAGCAGGCGAGGGACTAGCGGGAGCGATGAGCAGTTCTTC
D gene: NA; clone size: many; J gene: TRBJ1-1; V gene: TRBV28; CDR3 protein: CASSSTGTAEAFF; CDR3 DNA: TGTGCCAGCAGTTCCACAGGGACGGCTGAAGCTTTCTTT
D gene: NA; clone size: NA; J gene: TRBJ1-1; V gene: TRBV27; CDR3 protein: CASSKGLVNTEAFF; CDR3 DNA: TGTGCCAGCAGCAAGGGCTTGGTGAACACTGAAGCTTTCTTT
D gene: NA; clone size: many; J gene: TRBJ2-7; V gene: TRBV11-3; CDR3 protein: CASSPTSGAYEQYF; CDR3 DNA: TGTGCCAGCAGCCCAACTTCGGGAGCCTACGAGCAGTACTTC
D gene: NA; clone size: many; J gene: TRBJ2-2; V gene: TRBV10-2; CDR3 protein: CASSEEGEAAGELFF; CDR3 DNA: TGCGCCAGCAGTGAGGAGGGGGAAGCGGCCGGGGAGCTGTTTTTT
D gene: TRBD1; clone size: many; J gene: TRBJ1-2; V gene: TRBV29-1; CDR3 protein: CSVRDSTIRDYGYTF; CDR3 DNA: TGCAGCGTTAGGGACAGCACTATCAGGGACTATGGCTACACCTTC
D gene: TRBD1; clone size: few; J gene: TRBJ2-6; V gene: TRBV12-3/TRBV12-4; CDR3 protein: CASSLWDRGQVGANVLTF; CDR3 DNA: TGTGCCAGCAGTTTATGGGACAGGGGGCAGGTTGGGGCCAACGTCCTGACTTTC
D gene: NA; clone size: NA; J gene: TRBJ1-5; V gene: TRBV20-1; CDR3 protein: CSSSSGLSNQPQHF; CDR3 DNA: TGCAGTTCCTCATCGGGCCTCAGCAATCAGCCCCAGCATTTT
D gene: NA; clone size: many; J gene: TRBJ1-6; V gene: TRBV14; CDR3 protein: CASSQGNSPLHF; CDR3 DNA: TGTGCCAGCAGCCAAGGGAATTCACCCCTCCACTTT
D gene: NA; clone size: many; J gene: TRBJ1-4; V gene: TRBV18; CDR3 protein: CASSNDLNEKLFF; CDR3 DNA: TGTGCCAGCTCAAATGACCTTAATGAAAAACTGTTTTTT
D gene: NA; clone size: many; J gene: TRBJ2-3; V gene: TRBV12-3/TRBV12-4; CDR3 protein: CASSFSTDTQYF; CDR3 DNA: TGTGCCAGCAGTTTTAGTACAGATACGCAGTATTTT
D gene: TRBD1; clone size: many; J gene: TRBJ1-2; V gene: TRBV30; CDR3 protein: CAWSVAGGQGYTF; CDR3 DNA: TGTGCCTGGAGTGTGGCAGGGGGTCAAGGCTACACCTTC
D gene: NA; clone size: many; J gene: TRBJ2-7; V gene: TRBV19; CDR3 protein: CASSSDRSYEQYF; CDR3 DNA: TGTGCCAGTAGTAGTGACCGGAGCTACGAGCAGTACTTC
D gene: NA; clone size: few; J gene: TRBJ2-7; V gene: TRBV6-2/TRBV6-3; CDR3 protein: CASSSSNGGHEQYF; CDR3 DNA: TGTGCCAGCAGTTCGAGCAACGGAGGCCACGAGCAGTACTTC
D gene: NA; clone size: NA; J gene: TRBJ1-1; V gene: TRBV12-3/TRBV12-4; CDR3 protein: CASSPTAAWDEAFF; CDR3 DNA: TGTGCCAGCAGCCCCACGGCAGCGTGGGATGAAGCTTTCTTT
D gene: NA; clone size: many; J gene: TRBJ2-7; V gene: TRBV12-5; CDR3 protein: CASGMTLRAEQYF; CDR3 DNA: TGTGCTAGTGGTATGACACTGAGAGCCGAGCAGTACTTC
D gene: NA; clone size: NA; J gene: TRBJ1-6; V gene: TRBV4-1; CDR3 protein: CASSQVGRERGNSPLHF; CDR3 DNA: TGCGCCAGCAGCCAAGTCGGACGGGAACGAGGGAATTCACCCCTCCACTTT
D gene: TRBD1; clone size: many; J gene: TRBJ1-5; V gene: TRBV28; CDR3 protein: CASSLLGVRGYQPQHF; CDR3 DNA: TGTGCCAGCAGTTTATTAGGCGTCAGGGGGTACCAGCCCCAGCATTTT
D gene: NA; clone size: many; J gene: TRBJ1-1; V gene: TRBV12-3/TRBV12-4; CDR3 protein: CASSLWGNTEAFF; CDR3 DNA: TGTGCCAGCAGCCTTTGGGGGAACACTGAAGCTTTCTTT
D gene: NA; clone size: few; J gene: TRBJ2-3; V gene: TRBV28; CDR3 protein: CASIGPYSTDTQYF; CDR3 DNA: TGTGCCAGCATAGGGCCATACAGCACAGATACGCAGTATTTT
D gene: TRBD1; clone size: many; J gene: TRBJ2-7; V gene: TRBV28; CDR3 protein: CASSFAGTGGFYEQYF; CDR3 DNA: TGTGCCAGCAGTTTCGCCGGGACAGGGGGGTTCTACGAGCAGTACTTC
D gene: NA; clone size: NA; J gene: TRBJ1-5; V gene: TRBV27; CDR3 protein: CASSLSGGLSNQPQHF; CDR3 DNA: TGTGCCAGCAGTTTATCGGGCGGACTTTCGAATCAGCCCCAGCATTTT
D gene: NA; clone size: many; J gene: TRBJ1-1; V gene: TRBV28; CDR3 protein: CASRFLATEAFF; CDR3 DNA: TGTGCCAGCAGGTTTCTCGCCACTGAAGCTTTCTTT
D gene: TRBD1; clone size: few; J gene: TRBJ1-5; V gene: TRBV6-1; CDR3 protein: CASRWDSFSNQPQHF; CDR3 DNA: TGTGCCAGCAGATGGGACAGCTTCAGCAATCAGCCCCAGCATTTT
D gene: NA; clone size: NA; J gene: TRBJ2-5; V gene: TRBV29-1; CDR3 protein: CSVPSGETQYF; CDR3 DNA: TGCAGCGTTCCAAGTGGGGAGACCCAGTACTTC
D gene: TRBD1; clone size: NA; J gene: TRBJ2-7; V gene: TRBV29-1; CDR3 protein: CSVAGTGYEQYF; CDR3 DNA: TGCAGCGTGGCCGGGACAGGGTACGAGCAGTACTTC
D gene: TRBD1; clone size: NA; J gene: TRBJ1-4; V gene: TRBV5-6; CDR3 protein: CASSSQGGANEKLFF; CDR3 DNA: TGTGCCAGCAGCAGCCAGGGGGGGGCAAATGAAAAACTGTTTTTT
D gene: NA; clone size: few; J gene: TRBJ1-1; V gene: TRBV4-3; CDR3 protein: CASSQNERPNTEAFF; CDR3 DNA: TGCGCCAGCAGCCAAAATGAGAGACCGAACACTGAAGCTTTCTTT
D gene: NA; clone size: many; J gene: TRBJ2-7; V gene: TRBV28; CDR3 protein: CASSTPQGPSYEQYF; CDR3 DNA: TGTGCCAGCAGTACACCACAGGGACCCTCCTACGAGCAGTACTTC
D gene: NA; clone size: once; J gene: TRBJ2-7; V gene: TRBV2; CDR3 protein: CASSEAEAGSYEQYF; CDR3 DNA: TGTGCCAGCAGTGAAGCTGAGGCGGGATCCTACGAGCAGTACTTC
D gene: NA; clone size: NA; J gene: TRBJ1-3; V gene: TRBV27; CDR3 protein: CASSSSTSGNTIYF; CDR3 DNA: TGTGCCAGCAGTTCGTCGACCTCTGGAAACACCATATATTTT
D gene: NA; clone size: many; J gene: TRBJ1-5; V gene: TRBV28; CDR3 protein: CASSSPGYSNQPQHF; CDR3 DNA: TGTGCCAGCAGTTCACCAGGGTATAGCAATCAGCCCCAGCATTTT
D gene: NA; clone size: few; J gene: TRBJ1-2; V gene: TRBV20-1; CDR3 protein: CSAATDDYGYTF; CDR3 DNA: TGCAGTGCTGCGACAGATGACTATGGCTACACCTTC
D gene: TRBD1; clone size: NA; J gene: TRBJ2-7; V gene: TRBV7-9; CDR3 protein: CASSLVGGTGNEQYF; CDR3 DNA: TGTGCCAGCAGCTTAGTAGGGGGGACAGGGAACGAGCAGTACTTC
D gene: NA; clone size: NA; J gene: TRBJ1-2; V gene: TRBV20-1; CDR3 protein: CSASPVRDYGYTF; CDR3 DNA: TGCAGTGCTAGCCCCGTACGAGACTATGGCTACACCTTC
D gene: NA; clone size: many; J gene: TRBJ2-5; V gene: TRBV5-8; CDR3 protein: CASASRAPWTQYF; CDR3 DNA: TGTGCCAGCGCTTCTAGGGCCCCCTGGACCCAGTACTTC
D gene: NA; clone size: many; J gene: TRBJ2-7; V gene: TRBV29-1; CDR3 protein: CSVGEGAPYEQYF; CDR3 DNA: TGCAGCGTTGGGGAGGGGGCCCCCTACGAGCAGTACTTC
D gene: TRBD2; clone size: many; J gene: TRBJ2-7; V gene: TRBV7-2; CDR3 protein: CASSISGTALYEQYF; CDR3 DNA: TGTGCCAGCAGCATTAGCGGGACGGCTCTCTACGAGCAGTACTTC
D gene: NA; clone size: NA; J gene: TRBJ2-2; V gene: TRBV5-1; CDR3 protein: CATRRAGNTGELFF; CDR3 DNA: TGCGCCACCCGCCGGGCAGGGAACACCGGGGAGCTGTTTTTT
D gene: TRBD1; clone size: few; J gene: TRBJ2-2; V gene: TRBV24-1; CDR3 protein: CATSDITGANTGELFF; CDR3 DNA: TGTGCCACCAGTGATATTACAGGGGCGAACACCGGGGAGCTGTTTTTT
D gene: NA; clone size: many; J gene: TRBJ1-2; V gene: TRBV20-1; CDR3 protein: CSAIVGGTMGYTF; CDR3 DNA: TGCAGTGCTATTGTGGGGGGGACAATGGGCTACACCTTC
D gene: NA; clone size: many; J gene: TRBJ1-1; V gene: TRBV10-3; CDR3 protein: CAIMDSVNTEAFF; CDR3 DNA: TGTGCCATCATGGACAGCGTGAACACTGAAGCTTTCTTT
D gene: TRBD2; clone size: few; J gene: TRBJ2-2; V gene: TRBV28; CDR3 protein: CASRTLAGGSGELFF; CDR3 DNA: TGTGCCAGCAGGACTCTAGCGGGGGGGTCCGGGGAGCTGTTTTTT
D gene: NA; clone size: many; J gene: TRBJ1-4; V gene: TRBV28; CDR3 protein: CASSLAGRTNEKLFF; CDR3 DNA: TGTGCCAGCAGTTTGGCGGGGAGGACTAATGAAAAACTGTTTTTT
D gene: NA; clone size: many; J gene: TRBJ2-7; V gene: TRBV6-1; CDR3 protein: CASGDSPDSYEQYF; CDR3 DNA: TGTGCCAGCGGGGACTCCCCCGACTCCTACGAGCAGTACTTC
D gene: NA; clone size: few; J gene: TRBJ2-7; V gene: TRBV7-9; CDR3 protein: CASSLGFDEQYF; CDR3 DNA: TGTGCCAGCAGCTTAGGCTTCGACGAGCAGTACTTC
D gene: NA; clone size: many; J gene: TRBJ2-7; V gene: TRBV12-3/TRBV12-4; CDR3 protein: CASSSGVTYEQYF; CDR3 DNA: TGTGCCAGCAGCTCAGGGGTCACCTACGAGCAGTACTTC
D gene: NA; clone size: many; J gene: TRBJ2-5; V gene: TRBV2; CDR3 protein: CASSTGTQETQYF; CDR3 DNA: TGTGCCAGCAGTACAGGGACCCAAGAGACCCAGTACTTC
D gene: TRBD2; clone size: NA; J gene: TRBJ2-1; V gene: TRBV5-1; CDR3 protein: CASSLGLADNEQFF; CDR3 DNA: TGCGCCAGCAGCTTGGGCCTAGCGGACAATGAGCAGTTCTTC